The present TCR beta chain was sequenced within a study of T-cell reconstitution after alpha-beta-depleted transplantation in children (TCRdb year 2016). Study-level background: Using TCR repertoire profiling, the study quantitatively followed how T-cell immune reconstitution unfolded in children after TCRalphabeta/CD19-depleted allogeneic hematopoietic cell transplantation.

The library was produced with PCR. For sequencing, an Illumina HiSeq 2500 was employed. Molecular barcoding was employed in the preparation of TCR libraries, with unique molecular identifiers being used to normalize TCRbeta repertoire quantification. Starting from the raw public reads, TCRdb applied fastp trimming at Q25, assembled clones with MiXCR and retained in-frame beta chains. When rows share a CDR3 protein, they turn into one entry using the most common DNA and genes. For this sample there are about 350,000 distinct CDR3 sequences; 10% to 15% appear just once. The ten largest clonotypes hold about 3.9% of the sample. With respect to this clonotype: It has no known antigen specificity. No qualities accompany the bases; no much larger clone lies one base away.

The sequence derives from a human donor who donated a stem cell graft to a child with Fanconi anemia. Specimen: PBMCs, collected from the stem cell graft.

The base sequence is TGTGCCAGCAGCGACAGGGACGGTCAGCCCCAGCATTTT. Translated, this is CASSDRDGQPQHF. The receptor chain draws on TRBV6-6 and TRBJ1-5; 7 bases in the middle match TRBD1. Counted from cysteine to phenylalanine, this CDR3 has 13 amino acids. The DNA shown is the 39-base CDR3, in frame from base 1. According to the germline V gene (reference sequence), CDR1 reads MNHNY and CDR2 reads SVGAGI. V is pruned by 6 bases and J by 6 bases, leaving 5 bases of the junction without a gene match.